Below, 8 T cell receptor beta chains from the same sample are listed, as sequenced in a study of T cells in Graves' hyperthyroidism and ophthalmopathy. Authors of the study amplified TCR beta CDR3 regions from RNA transcripts. HTBI primers were used for first-round RT-PCR of the TCR CDR3. TCRdb used MiXCR to reprocess the multiplex PCR reads, holding one entry per CDR3 protein. The table lists about 250,000 distinct CDR3 sequences, approximately 24% of them singletons. The material sequenced was blood. The receptors shown here come from a woman aged 40 to 50 with Graves' ophthalmopathy.

A word on this clonotype: A much larger clone is a single base away; this may be a read error. The rearrangement joins TRBV20-1 to TRBJ2-5; TRBD2 aligns across 9 bases. After removal of 5 bases from V and 6 bases from J, the junction contained 13 bases not matched to a gene. The CDR3 is 15 amino acids. Germline V gene sequence: CDR1 DFQATT, CDR2 SNEGSKA (reference sequence). CDR3 loop: CSAGDSGRGGKTQYF. The DNA of the CDR3 is TGCAGTGCTGGGGATAGCGGGAGAGGGGGAAAGACCCAGTACTTC.

The sample holds a few counts of this clonotype. This sequence joins TRBV6-1 and TRBJ1-1, with D hard to call. Germline V gene lookup returns CDR1 MNHNS and CDR2 SASEGT. The CDR3 consists of 15 residues. Trimming shortened V by 6 bases and J by 4 bases, and 18 bases separated the two germline ends. CDR3 DNA: TGTGCCAGCAGCCCCACGGAGAGGGAGACCACTGAAGCTTTCTTT. This gives the protein CASSPTERETTEAFF.

This clonotype was observed many times. The rearrangement joins TRBV29-1 to TRBJ2-7; D is undetermined. Germline assignment: CDR1 SQVTM and CDR2 ANQGSEA. This CDR3 spans 12 amino acids. Trimming left V 3 bases short and J 5 bases short, with 11 bases between. CDR3 region: CSVESPFDEQYF. CDR3 DNA sequence: TGCAGCGTTGAGAGTCCTTTCGACGAGCAGTACTTC.

This clonotype was seen many times. This rearrangement joins TRBV7-2 to TRBJ2-5; D unresolved. CDR3 length: 14 amino acids. CDR1 is SGHTA and CDR2 is FQGNSA in the germline V gene. Trimming stripped 5 bases from V and 2 bases from J, with 12 bases between. CDR3 loop: CASSPSRLQETQYF. The CDR3 nucleotides are TGTGCCAGCAGCCCCTCACGGTTGCAAGAGACCCAGTACTTC. The variable domain in full, completed from reference TRBV7-2 and TRBJ2-5, reads GAGVSQSPSNKVTEKGKDVELRCDPISGHTALYWYRQSLGQGLEFLIYFQGNSAPDKSGLPSDRFSAERTGGSVSTLTIQRTQQEDSAVYLCASSPSRLQETQYFGPGTRLLVL.

The sample holds many counts of this clonotype. V gene TRBV11-1 combines with J gene TRBJ2-7; 7 bases agree with TRBD2. Germline CDR1 and CDR2: SGHAT and FQDESV (reference sequence). The CDR3 contains 16 residues. Trimming cost V 4 bases and J 3 bases; bases outside gene matches: 12. The CDR3 reads CASSSHPGTTLYEQYF. Here the CDR3 DNA reads TGTGCCAGCAGCTCGCATCCGGGGACTACCCTCTACGAGCAGTACTTC. Supplemented by reference TRBV11-1 and TRBJ2-7, the full variable domain reads EAEVAQSPRYKITEKSQAVAFWCDPISGHATLYWYRQILGQGPELLVQFQDESVVDDSQLPKDRFSAERLKGVDSTLKIQPAELGDSAMYLCASSSHPGTTLYEQYFGPGTRLTVT.

This clonotype has ten or more counts. The chain uses TRBV28 and TRBJ2-5, with D perhaps matching TRBD2 (7 bases). Trimming removed 6 bases from V and 4 bases from J, with 15 bases in between. The germline V gene encodes CDR1 MDHEN and CDR2 SYDVKM. This CDR3 has 14 residues. The CDR3: CASRGGGLGETQYF. In DNA form, the CDR3 reads TGTGCCAGCAGGGGGGGGGGCCTCGGAGAGACCCAGTACTTC.

Note on this clonotype: No conserved phenylalanine or tryptophan is present at the end of the CDR3, so a read error is the likely explanation. This rearrangement joins TRBV24-1 to TRBJ2-2; 13 positions match TRBD2. Germline lookup yields CDR1 KGHDR and CDR2 SFDVKD. This CDR3 has 15 residues. V was pared by 5 bases and J by 9 bases, with 5 bases of the junction left unmatched. The CDR3 DNA sequence: TGTGCCACCAGTGGAACTAGCGGGAGGGACCGGGAGCTGTTTCTT. It specifies CATSGTSGRDRELFL.

CDR3 residues: CASGKQGNTEAFF. The CDR3 DNA reads as TGTGCCAGCGGCAAACAGGGGAACACTGAAGCTTTCTTT. V gene TRBV12-3 or TRBV12-4 combines with J gene TRBJ1-1; D perhaps matches TRBD1 (6 bases). This CDR3 has 13 residues. With 8 bases removed from V and 1 base from J, the gap between germline ends came to 11 bases.